These T cell receptor beta chains were read from a single sample in a study of tumor and adjacent non-tumor tissue in lung cancer. TCRdb reprocessed the multiplex PCR reads via MiXCR and lists one record per CDR3 protein. The sample records some 93,000 distinct CDR3 sequences, about 67% being singletons. The sample consisted of lung tumor tissue. The origin of the receptors is a man aged 55 to 70 with non-small cell lung cancer. Both conserved end residues are part of each CDR3. D genes are given only for firm matches. For some rows the clone size is stated as once, few or many, or as a class when expanded; others skip it.

TRBV11-2	NA	NA	TRBJ2-7	11	TGTGCCAGCAGCTTAGGACTGCAGCAGTACTTC	CASSLGLQQYF
TRBV5-1	many	NA	TRBJ1-1	14	TGCGCCAGCAGCGTCATGGAGGCGGGCACTGAAGCTTTCTTT	CASSVMEAGTEAFF
TRBV4-2	NA	TRBD1	TRBJ2-3	14	TGTGCCAGCAGCTTCGGGACAGGGACGGATACGCAGTATTTT	CASSFGTGTDTQYF
TRBV29-1	NA	NA	TRBJ2-2	13	TGCAGCGCTGTCGGGGTCGACACCGGGGAGTTCTTTTTT	CSAVGVDTGEFFF
TRBV6-1	NA	NA	TRBJ1-2	15	TGTGCCGGCAGTGAAGGGGGTAGCACTAACTATGGCTACACCTTC	CAGSEGGSTNYGYTF
TRBV7-8	NA	NA	TRBJ1-1	15	TGTGCCAGCAGCTTAGATGAGACGGTGAACACTGAAACTTTCTTT	CASSLDETVNTETFF
TRBV29-1	once	TRBD2	TRBJ2-2	15	TGCAGCGTTGCCCTTAGCGGGAGTCCCACCGGGGAGCTGTTTTTT	CSVALSGSPTGELFF
TRBV20-1	NA	NA	TRBJ1-6	16	TGCAGTGCTCCGGACACAGAAAGCTCCTATAATTCACCCCTCCACTTT	CSAPDTESSYNSPLHF
TRBV11-2	many	NA	TRBJ2-1	13	TGTGCCAGCAGCTTAGATCGATTCTATGAGCAGTTCTTC	CASSLDRFYEQFF
TRBV5-1	NA	NA	TRBJ1-5	16	TGCGCCTGCGGCGAACAACAGCCGGTGGTGGATCAGCCCCGGCATTTT	CACGEQQPVVDQPRHF
TRBV20-1	many	NA	TRBJ1-4	13	TGCAGTGCTAGAGTGGCTTCTAATGAAAAACTGTTTTTT	CSARVASNEKLFF
TRBV5-6	once	NA	TRBJ2-5	16	TGTGCTAGCAGCTTGGCCGGAGGTTTCGGGCAAGAGATCCAGTACTTC	CASSLAGGFGQEIQYF
TRBV5-4	NA	NA	TRBJ1-1	15	TGTGCCAGCATCGACGGACGGTTTATGGACACTGAAGCTTTCTTT	CASIDGRFMDTEAFF
TRBV29-1	NA	NA	TRBJ2-2	13	TGCAGTGTTGTCGGGGACGACACCCGGGAGCTGTTTTTT	CSVVGDDTRELFF
TRBV11-3	medium-sized	NA	TRBJ2-2	15	TGTGCCAGCAGCTCCAGTGGGGGTCGCACCGGGGAGCTGTTTTTT	CASSSSGGRTGELFF
TRBV29-1	NA	NA	TRBJ2-3	12	TGCAGTGTTGATCCGGGGAGAGATACGCAGTATTTT	CSVDPGRDTQYF
TRBV11-3	NA	TRBD2	TRBJ2-1	15	TGTGCCAGCAACCACGGGACTAGCGGGAGCCAAGTGCAGTTCTTC	CASNHGTSGSQVQFF
TRBV29-1	NA	NA	TRBJ1-2	11	TGCAGCGTTGAAGTCGGTATTAGTTACACCTTC	CSVEVGISYTF
TRBV29-1	NA	NA	TRBJ2-2	13	TGCAACGTTGTACCGACGGCAACCGGGGAGCTGTTTTTT	CNVVPTATGELFF
TRBV6-6	NA	NA	TRBJ2-3	14	TGTGCCAGCAGTTACTGGCCTGGGGATCAGCCCCAGTATTTT	CASSYWPGDQPQYF
TRBV11-1	NA	NA	TRBJ1-1	14	TGTGGCAGCAGCTTATTGGCGGGCGAGACTGAAGTTTTCTTT	CGSSLLAGETEVFF
TRBV7-8	NA	NA	TRBJ1-1	14	TGTGCCAGCCGCCTTGGACATTCGAACACTGAAGCTTTCTTT	CASRLGHSNTEAFF
TRBV4-1	NA	TRBD2	TRBJ2-3	16	TGCACCAGCAGCCAAGATACGGGGGGGCTGGTAAATGCGCAGTATTTT	CTSSQDTGGLVNAQYF
TRBV24-1	few	NA	TRBJ2-2	17	TGTGCCACCAGTGATCCCTCGGCGGACCGAAACACCGGGGAGCTGTTTTTT	CATSDPSADRNTGELFF
TRBV2	NA	NA	TRBJ2-7	17	TGTGCCAGCAGTGAAAGGAGCGGAGGCGTTGGAACCTACGAACAGTACTTC	CASSERSGGVGTYEQYF
TRBV11-3	NA	NA	TRBJ2-5	14	TGTGCCAGCAGTCCCCGAGGTGTGGACGAGACCCAGTACTTT	CASSPRGVDETQYF
TRBV5-6	NA	NA	TRBJ2-3	11	TGTGCCAGCAGTCAGGCAGATACACAGTATTTT	CASSQADTQYF
TRBV20-1	many	TRBD1	TRBJ2-3	13	TGCAGTGCTGGAGGGACAGGGCCAGATACGCAGTATTTT	CSAGGTGPDTQYF
TRBV4-3	NA	NA	TRBJ1-1	13	TGCGCGAGCAGCAAAGATCTCTCAACTGAGGCTTTCTTT	CASSKDLSTEAFF
TRBV30	many	NA	TRBJ2-2	12	TGTGCCTGGTCCAGACCCGGTTTGGAGCTGTTTTTT	CAWSRPGLELFF
TRBV6-2/TRBV6-3	NA	NA	TRBJ2-5	11	TGTGCCAGCAGTTACGGAGAGGCTCAGTACTTC	CASSYGEAQYF
TRBV11-1	few	NA	TRBJ1-1	15	TGTGCCAGCAGCACAGGGCCAGGGATGGGGACTGAAGCTTTCTTT	CASSTGPGMGTEAFF
TRBV5-8	many	TRBD1	TRBJ2-5	14	TGTGCCAGCAGCTTGGAAGGGGGCCGGGAGACCCAGTACTTC	CASSLEGGRETQYF
TRBV11-1	NA	TRBD1	TRBJ2-1	14	TGTGCCATCAGCTACGGACAGGAGGCTTATGAGCAGTTCTTC	CAISYGQEAYEQFF
TRBV7-8	NA	NA	TRBJ1-2	13	TGTACCAGCAGCTTAGGGGCGGGCTATGGCTACACTTTC	CTSSLGAGYGYTF
TRBV29-1	once	NA	TRBJ1-1	13	TGCAACGTTAGTGGGGGAATGCACACTGAAGCTTTCTTT	CNVSGGMHTEAFF
TRBV28	many	TRBD2	TRBJ2-3	14	TGTGCCAGCAGTTATAGCGGGAGAATAGATACGCAGTATTTT	CASSYSGRIDTQYF
TRBV6-2/TRBV6-3	NA	NA	TRBJ2-2	14	TGTGCCAGCGGTTATATTGGAAACACCGGGGAGCTGTTTTTT	CASGYIGNTGELFF
TRBV4-2	NA	TRBD1	TRBJ1-2	14	TGTGCCAGCAGCCAGAACAGGGGGGTCTATGACTACACCTTC	CASSQNRGVYDYTF
TRBV20-1	NA	NA	TRBJ2-3	15	TGCAGTGCTGAACCCTGGCAGGGCAGGACAGATACGCAGTATTTT	CSAEPWQGRTDTQYF
TRBV20-1	once	NA	TRBJ2-3	15	TGCAGTACTAGGGGGTCTTTACTGGGGACAGATACGCAGTATTTT	CSTRGSLLGTDTQYF
TRBV29-1	NA	TRBD2	TRBJ2-1	14	TGCAGCGCTGGCGGAGCGGGGGCGTTCAATGAGCAGTTCTTC	CSAGGAGAFNEQFF
TRBV6-1	NA	TRBD2	TRBJ2-1	14	TGCGCCAGCAACACTAGCGGGGCTTACAATGAGCAGTTCTTC	CASNTSGAYNEQFF
TRBV20-1	NA	TRBD2	TRBJ2-7	15	TGCAGTGCTAGAGAGGCTCTAGCGGGCTCCTACGAGCAGTACTTC	CSAREALAGSYEQYF
TRBV20-1	many	NA	TRBJ1-1	11	TGCAGGGTTCAAAAGAACACTGAAGCTTTCTTT	CRVQKNTEAFF
TRBV6-6	NA	NA	TRBJ2-1	16	TGTGCCAGCATAGATTCGGACAGCCCCCCTTTTGGTGAGCAGTTCTTC	CASIDSDSPPFGEQFF
TRBV18	NA	TRBD1	TRBJ2-7	16	TGTGCCAGCTCACCACAGGGGACCGGGACAGGGTTCGAGCAGTACTTC	CASSPQGTGTGFEQYF
TRBV14	NA	NA	TRBJ2-7	13	TGTGCCAGCAGCCAAGTGAGGATGAACGAGCAGTACTTC	CASSQVRMNEQYF
TRBV6-6	NA	NA	TRBJ2-7	14	TGTGCCAGCGCCGATACCGAGGCTTACTACGAGCAGTACTTC	CASADTEAYYEQYF
TRBV4-1	NA	NA	TRBJ1-1	11	TGCGCCGGCAGCCAAGGGACCGAAGCTTCCTTT	CAGSQGTEASF
TRBV20-1	NA	TRBD2	TRBJ2-1	17	TGCAGTGCTAGAGATCCCAGCGGGGGGGCCGGTTGGGATGAGCAGTTCTTC	CSARDPSGGAGWDEQFF
TRBV5-1	NA	NA	TRBJ1-1	14	TGCGCCAGCAGCGGGGCAATCGCGGCCACTGAAGCTTTCTTT	CASSGAIAATEAFF
TRBV2	NA	TRBD2	TRBJ2-1	15	TGCGCCAGCATGCCCAGGACTAGCGGGAGCGATGAGCAGTTCTTC	CASMPRTSGSDEQFF
TRBV4-2	NA	NA	TRBJ2-1	11	TGTGCCAGCTGCTCAGGGTTTAAGCAGTTCTTC	CASCSGFKQFF
TRBV28	NA	NA	TRBJ2-7	14	TGTGCTATCGGGTGGGACATGGCTCGCTACGAGCAGTATTTC	CAIGWDMARYEQYF
TRBV19	NA	NA	TRBJ1-3	14	TGTGCCAGTAAAGCCCCTACCTCTGGAAACGCCATATATTTT	CASKAPTSGNAIYF
TRBV29-1	NA	TRBD1	TRBJ2-2	15	TGCAGCGTTGACATGGGACAGGGGTTGGCCGGGGAGCTGTTTTTT	CSVDMGQGLAGELFF
TRBV24-1	few	NA	TRBJ2-2	14	TGTGCCACCAGTGCTGGGGGCCGCACCGGGGAGCTGTTTTTT	CATSAGGRTGELFF
TRBV4-2	NA	NA	TRBJ1-1	16	TGTGCCAACAGCCAAGAAGGTAGAACAGGGTGTCCTGAAGCTTTCTTT	CANSQEGRTGCPEAFF